This TCR beta chain was identified during a study of blood T cell repertoires in COVID-19. Here immunoSEQ multiplex PCR was the method, and the copy in TCRdb shows in-frame clones only, minus some. The sample has 150,000 to 200,000 clones, approximately 90% seen once; the top ten hold approximately 13%. This CDR3 region has 14 residues. Germline assignment: CDR1 SNHLY and CDR2 FYNNEI. Trimming pared 6 bases from V and 3 bases from J, leaving 12 bases between. The genes are TRBV2 and TRBJ1-3; D is possibly TRBD1 (5 bases). Sequencing was done on a sample of peripheral blood. The clonotype comes from a woman in her sixties or seventies with COVID-19, enrolled during active disease. CDR3 sequence (DNA): TGTGCCAGCAGCCACAGGTCCGGTGGAAACACCATATATTTT. It encodes CASSHRSGGNTIYF.